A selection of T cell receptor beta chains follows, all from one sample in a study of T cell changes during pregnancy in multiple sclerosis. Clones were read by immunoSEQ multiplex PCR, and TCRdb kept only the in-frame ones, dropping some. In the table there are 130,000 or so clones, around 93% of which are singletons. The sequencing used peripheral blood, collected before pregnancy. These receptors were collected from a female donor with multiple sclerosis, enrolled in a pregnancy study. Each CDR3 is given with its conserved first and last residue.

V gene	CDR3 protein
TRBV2	CASSEGVGRVSYEQYF
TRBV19	CASSIGEGILAGQYF
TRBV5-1	CASSPAGYEQYF
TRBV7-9	CASSLPAGGTDTQYF
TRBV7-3	CASSLTGGKETQYF
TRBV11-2	CASNAGAGVTDTQYF
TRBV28	CASSFLRRASNQPQHF
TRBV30	CAWGLGRDQPQHF
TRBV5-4	CASSSLLQGAQGTQYF
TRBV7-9	CASSLANRGDGYTF
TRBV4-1	CASSQSPGGGGNQPQHF
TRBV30	CAWSLAGNQPQHF
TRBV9	CASSPPGTGAGETQYF
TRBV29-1	CSVGLTGHETQYF
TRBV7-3	CASSLRLAGDNEQFF
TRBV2	CASVRSRDYGYTF
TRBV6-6	CASSDRDGVSDTQYF
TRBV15	CATSRDRGFTTEAFF
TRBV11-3	CASSLVAGATGELFF
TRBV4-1	CASSQAEGANYGYTF
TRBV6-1	CASSEAGRRDTEAFF
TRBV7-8	CASSLGGGGHTGELFF
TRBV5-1	CASSPGQGAHEQYF
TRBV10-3	CAISGTGTGGTGELFF
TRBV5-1	CASRTGTGSGNTIYF
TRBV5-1	CASSPKTATNEKLFF
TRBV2	CASIPTRAGGKDEQYF